Listed here are 23 T cell receptor beta chains from one sample, sequenced in a study of T cell changes during pregnancy in multiple sclerosis. Assay used: immunoSEQ multiplex PCR; TCRdb lists only in-frame clones, some missing. Here the sample spans 48,000 or so clones, around 94% being singletons. The source material was CD4+ T cells from peripheral blood mononuclear cells, sampled in the second trimester of pregnancy. These receptors were taken from a female donor in good health, enrolled as a control in a pregnancy study.

The chain recombines TRBV5-6 with TRBJ2-7, with D unresolved. V lost 3 bases and J lost 1, with 17 bases in between. The CDR3 extends over 16 amino acids. Per the germline V gene, CDR1 is SGHDT and CDR2 is YYEEEE. CDR3 in amino acids: CASSSMVWSESYEQYF. The CDR3 nucleotides are TGTGCCAGCAGCTCAATGGTGTGGTCCGAGTCCTACGAGCAGTACTTC.

This clone has a single count. CDR3 DNA: TGCGCCAGCAGCCAAATCGGTAGCGAGCAGTACTTC. As protein: CASSQIGSEQYF. V usage is TRBV4-1 and J usage is TRBJ2-7; no firm D call. Looked up from germline, CDR1 is MGHRA and CDR2 is YSYEKL. The V end lost 2 bases, the J end lost 6 bases, and 8 bases lay between the germline ends. This CDR3 has 12 residues.

Only a few counts were recorded for this clone. This chain links TRBV6-5 with TRBJ2-5; the match to TRBD1 covers 12 bases. Germline values: CDR1 MNHEY, CDR2 SVGAGI. The V gene end was trimmed by 2 bases and the J gene end by 5 bases; junction bases not matched to a gene: 0. This CDR3 is 14 amino acids long. The CDR3, as DNA: TGTGCCAGCAGTTACGGGACAGGGGGCGAGACCCAGTACTTC. Translating gives CASSYGTGGETQYF.

In this sample, this clone turned up once. The chain couples TRBV6-6 to TRBJ1-2; D may be TRBD1 (5 bases). This CDR3 has 14 residues. Trimming cost V 7 bases and J 2 bases, with 14 bases left between them. Germline assignment: CDR1 MNHNY and CDR2 SVGAGI (reference sequence). The CDR3: CASNAGHPNYGYTF. As DNA, the CDR3 is TGTGCCAGCAACGCAGGACACCCAAACTATGGCTACACCTTC.

This sequence joins TRBV5-1 and TRBJ2-5; D gene unclear. The germline V gene encodes CDR1 SGHRS and CDR2 YFSETQ. The CDR3 has 15 amino acids. V was cut by 0 bases and J by 3 bases, with 12 bases left in between. This chain's CDR3 is CASSLGFSREETQYF. The CDR3 nucleotides are TGCGCCAGCAGCTTGGGCTTTAGTCGGGAAGAGACCCAGTACTTC.

This clone was seen only once. The CDR3 is CASSPRGDRDNEQFF. DNA for the CDR3: TGTGCCAGCAGCCCCAGGGGGGACAGGGACAATGAGCAGTTCTTC. This chain links TRBV9 with TRBJ2-1, with 9 positions matching TRBD1. Germline V gene lookup returns CDR1 SGDLS and CDR2 YYNGEE. The ends lost 4 bases at V and 5 bases at J; junction bases unmatched: 7. CDR3 length: 15 amino acids.

As for this clone: Compared with germline, one end of the junction differs, possibly owing to a read error. The chain combines TRBV19 with TRBJ1-1, with 7 bases matching TRBD1. Germline V gene sequence: CDR1 LNHDA, CDR2 SQIVND (reference sequence). The CDR3 is 15 amino acids. The CDR3 region has the DNA TGTGCCAGTAGTAAACGGGGACAGATGAACGCTGAAGCTTTCTTT. Protein: CASSKRGQMNAEAFF. Supplemented by reference TRBV19 and TRBJ1-1, the full variable domain reads DGGITQSPKYLFRKEGQNVTLSCEQNLNHDAMYWYRQDPGQGLRLIYYSQIVNDFQKGDIAEGYSVSREKKESFPLTVTSAQKNPTAFYLCASSKRGQMNAEAFFGQGTRLTVV.

The chain carries TRBV18 and TRBJ2-7; TRBD1 might be the D (5 bases). The CDR3 spans 14 residues. The germline V gene encodes CDR1 KGHSH and CDR2 LQKENI. Trimming took 3 bases from V and 0 from J, leaving 9 bases between them. The CDR3 reads CASSPTVPSYEQYF. The CDR3 nucleotides read TGTGCCAGCTCACCGACAGTTCCCTCCTACGAGCAGTACTTC.

The V gene is TRBV7-9, the J gene TRBJ1-4, with a weak D call TRBD1 (5 bases). V dropped 5 bases and J dropped 6 bases, with 16 bases sitting between them. CDR1 is SEHNR, CDR2 FQNEAQ, per germline (reference sequence). The CDR3 loop spans 15 amino acids. CDR3 amino acids: CASSKLGGADEKLFF. The CDR3, as DNA: TGTGCCAGCAGCAAACTAGGAGGGGCGGATGAAAAACTGTTTTTT.

The V and J genes are TRBV6-6 and TRBJ1-1, with TRBD1 as a possible D gene (5 bases). Per the germline V gene, CDR1 is MNHNY and CDR2 is SVGAGI (reference sequence). The V end was cut by 6 bases, the J end by 1 base, with 9 bases between. This CDR3 is built from 13 residues. Here the CDR3 DNA reads TGTGCCAGCAGGCGGGACGGGAACACTGAAGCTTTCTTT. Protein product: CASRRDGNTEAFF.

This clone appeared once. The chain has TRBV6-6 and TRBJ1-1, with 7 bases fitting TRBD1. Germline lookup yields CDR1 MNHNY and CDR2 SVGAGI (reference sequence). The CDR3 length is 12 residues. V was pared by 5 bases and J by 7 bases, with 4 bases of the junction left unmatched. The CDR3 DNA follows: TGTGCCAGCAGTCAACAGGGGAGTGAAGCTTTCTTT. Protein: CASSQQGSEAFF.

The rearrangement uses TRBV7-2 and TRBJ2-3; D is possibly TRBD1 (5 bases). Germline V lookup: CDR1 SGHTA, CDR2 FQGNSA. The CDR3 has 16 residues. The ends were cut back, 2 bases at V and 1 base at J, with 13 bases in the middle. CDR3 amino acids: CASSLSLGLRTDTQYF. CDR3 DNA: TGTGCCAGCAGCTTAAGTCTGGGGCTACGCACAGATACGCAGTATTTT.

This clone was seen a few times. The chain couples TRBV28 to TRBJ1-1; the match to TRBD1 covers 11 bases. V shed 4 bases, J shed 4 bases, and the junction held 11 bases outside the gene matches. The CDR3 is 17 residues long. Germline-derived CDR1 and CDR2 are MDHEN and SYDVKM. The CDR3 DNA reads TGTGCCAGCAGTTCGAGTTCCGGGACAGGGGGTGTCACTGAAGCTTTCTTT. Amino acid sequence: CASSSSSGTGGVTEAFF.

The chain employs TRBV5-1 and TRBJ2-5; weak D call: TRBD2 (6 bases). This CDR3 is built from 15 residues. In germline, CDR1 is SGHRS, CDR2 YFSETQ. Deletions cut 0 bases from V and 1 base from J, with 10 bases between. CDR3 amino acids: CASSLANSGQETQYF. In DNA, the CDR3 is TGCGCCAGCAGCTTGGCTAATAGCGGCCAAGAGACCCAGTACTTC.

The chain combines TRBV4-1 with TRBJ2-7, with D maybe TRBD1 (6 bases). Per the germline V gene, CDR1 is MGHRA and CDR2 is YSYEKL. This CDR3 is built from 15 residues. With 1 base removed from V and 3 bases from J, the gap between germline ends came to 13 bases. The CDR3 sequence is CASSQGQGPYYEQYF. The CDR3 region has the DNA TGCGCCAGCAGCCAAGGTCAGGGGCCTTACTACGAGCAGTACTTC.

The genes are TRBV2 and TRBJ2-7; 8 bases are a match to TRBD1. Germline CDR1 and CDR2: SNHLY and FYNNEI. CDR3 size: 16 residues. V shed 3 bases, J shed 4 bases, and the junction held 11 bases outside the gene matches. CDR3 amino acids: CASSEGQTGAGYEQYF. Here the CDR3 DNA reads TGTGCCAGCAGTGAGGGTCAGACAGGGGCGGGGTACGAGCAGTACTTC.

This clone was seen once. The CDR3 sequence is CASSPTGNQPQHF. The CDR3 nucleotides are TGTGCCAGCAGCCCCACAGGAAATCAGCCCCAGCATTTT. The rearrangement joins TRBV7-9 to TRBJ1-5; possible D gene TRBD1, 5 bases. CDR1 SEHNR and CDR2 FQNEAQ come from the germline V gene (reference sequence). Trimming removed 5 bases from V and 4 bases from J, with 9 bases in between. The CDR3 sequence is 13 residues long. Drawing the rest from reference TRBV7-9 and TRBJ1-5, the complete variable domain is DTGVSQNPRHKITKRGQNVTFRCDPISEHNRLYWYRQTLGQGPEFLTYFQNEAQLEKSRLLSDRFSAERPKGSFSTLEIQRTEQGDSAMYLCASSPTGNQPQHFGDGTRLSIL.

The J gene is TRBJ2-3, the V gene TRBV7-8; maybe TRBD2 (6 bases). The CDR3 runs to 13 residues. Between the trimmed V and J ends, which lost 11 bases and 10 bases, there was a span of 22 bases. Germline loops: CDR1 SGHVS, CDR2 FQNEAQ. CDR3 bases: TGTGCCGCTTCCCTGACGGGAGACGGGCCGCAGTATTTT. Its protein product is CAASLTGDGPQYF.

The chain has TRBV5-5 and TRBJ1-3, with 8 bases matching TRBD1. The V gene's germline CDR1 is SGHKS and CDR2 YYEKEE (reference sequence). Trimming cost V 4 bases and J 0 bases; bases outside gene matches: 3. The CDR3 totals 15 residues. In nucleotides, the CDR3 is TGTGCCAGCAGCCGACAGGGGAACTCTGGAAACACCATATATTTT. It codes for CASSRQGNSGNTIYF.

The chain carries TRBV4-2 and TRBJ2-3, with TRBD2 identical over 13 bases. The germline gives CDR1 LGHNA, CDR2 YNFKEQ. V gave up 4 bases and J gave up 0 bases; unmatched junction bases: 16. The CDR3 is 21 amino acids. CDR3 in DNA: TGTGCCAGCAGCCCCTTACTAGCGGGGGGGCCGCGGCTTGAAAGCACAGATACGCAGTATTTT. As protein: CASSPLLAGGPRLESTDTQYF.

A single count supports this clone. The V and J genes are TRBV19 and TRBJ2-3; D possibly corresponds to TRBD1 (6 bases). CDR1 is LNHDA and CDR2 is SQIVND in the germline V gene (reference sequence). Trimming removed 5 bases from V and 5 bases from J, with 11 bases in between. The CDR3 runs 13 residues. The CDR3 DNA sequence: TGTGCCAGTAGTGGGGGCCGGGTAGATACGCAGTATTTT. Its translation is CASSGGRVDTQYF.

The chain couples TRBV5-1 to TRBJ2-5, with D possibly TRBD2 on 6 matching bases. V lost 1 base to trimming and J lost 2 bases, with 15 bases between them. The germline V gene encodes CDR1 SGHRS and CDR2 YFSETQ. The CDR3 is made up of 16 amino acids. CDR3 protein: CASSLRGAGIQETQYF. In DNA, the CDR3 is TGCGCCAGCAGCTTGCGCGGGGCAGGGATTCAAGAGACCCAGTACTTC.

This chain uses TRBV12-5 with TRBJ1-1; TRBD1 is a possible D gene (6 bases). The CDR3 contains 16 residues. V lost 0 bases and J 3 bases, leaving 14 bases between the germline ends. Germline V lookup: CDR1 LGHNT, CDR2 FRNRAP. The DNA of the CDR3 is TGTGCTAGTGGTTTGGTACGCCAGGGGTATTACACTGAAGCTTTCTTT. This encodes CASGLVRQGYYTEAFF.